The clone carrying this T cell receptor (beta chain) was detected only a few times. The data belong to a study of preoperative IRX-2 immunotherapy in early breast cancer. CDR1 and CDR2 (germline): MNHGY, SAAAGT. This CDR3 contains 14 residues. V was cut by 7 bases and J by 1 base, with 10 bases left in between. Profiled with immunoSEQ multiplex PCR; TCRdb holds only in-frame clones, not every one. The sample includes about 98,000 clones, 70% to 90% of them seen just once. The treatment was: preoperative locoregional IRX-2 cytokine immunotherapy. This phase Ib study tested locoregional IRX-2 cytokine immunotherapy given before surgery.

Here the sequenced sample was tumor tissue, taken after IRX-2 immunotherapy. The rearrangement uses TRBV6-8 and TRBJ1-4; perhaps TRBD1 as D (6 bases). This sequence was found in a human donor with breast cancer. This chain's CDR3 is CASIPQGTNEKLFF. CDR3 coding DNA: TGTGCCAGCATCCCACAGGGAACTAATGAAAAACTGTTTTTT.